The 3 T cell receptor beta chains presented below share a single source sample, sequenced in a study of control samples from healthy donors and cancer patients. This table comes from immunoSEQ multiplex PCR, and its TCRdb copy is limited to in-frame clones, with some not included. The table has some 410,000 clones, about nine tenths seen once. The sequenced material came from PBMCs. These receptors all come from a man aged 40-49 years with head and neck cancer.

This clone was counted only a few times. The genes are TRBV6-5 and TRBJ2-7, with 7 bases identical to TRBD1. Germline V gene lookup returns CDR1 MNHEY and CDR2 SVGAGI. The CDR3 contains 13 residues. Losses at the gene ends were 6 bases for V and 9 bases for J; bases not matched to a gene: 11. CDR3 DNA sequence: TGTGCCAGCAGACTCGGACAGGAGAAGGTGCAGTACTTC. This gives the protein CASRLGQEKVQYF.

The rearrangement joins TRBV12-3 or TRBV12-4 to TRBJ1-2; no clear D. The CDR3 loop spans 13 amino acids. Trimming left V 3 bases short and J 6 bases short, with 11 bases between. Here the CDR3 DNA reads TGTGCCAGCAGTTTTGGAGGGAGCGATGGCTACACCTTC. Its translation is CASSFGGSDGYTF.

The J gene is TRBJ2-7, the V gene TRBV6-4; D not resolved. The CDR3 is 17 residues long. In germline, CDR1 is MRHNA, CDR2 SNTAGT. Trimming stripped 7 bases from V and 4 bases from J, with 26 bases between. CDR3 sequence: CASIFPPHPRMYYEQYF. In nucleotides, the CDR3 is TGTGCCAGCATATTCCCCCCCCACCCGCGGATGTATTACGAGCAGTACTTC.